The clone carrying this TCR beta chain has just a few counts. Its antigen is as yet unknown. The source of the sample is a study of cytomegalovirus exposure and HLA in healthy donors. About the study: Within the Caucasian-associated ancestry cluster were about 81% of the 398 genotyped donors. General study points: Rare TCR sequences predominated, though certain public TCRs were found in many donors.

The CDR3 covers 14 residues. V was clipped by 6 bases and J by 4 bases, with 15 bases between them. The germline V gene has CDR1 SNHLY and CDR2 FYNNEI. The PCR used 60 Vbeta and 13 Jbeta primers. TCRdb keeps only in-frame clones here, not all; method: immunoSEQ multiplex PCR. This sample has 120,000 or so clones, with about three quarters found just once. The chain links TRBV2 to TRBJ1-1, with unresolved D. Sequenced input: PBMCs. The sequence came from a man aged 25-40 years in good health and CMV-seronegative. In nucleotides, the CDR3 is TGTGCCAGCAGAATAACCGAGATGAGCACTGAAGCTTTCTTT. Protein product: CASRITEMSTEAFF.